This is a list of T cell receptor beta chains from one sample in a study of T cells expressing NK-cell markers. With the 5' RACE reads reprocessed, TCRdb shows one record per CDR3 protein and no DNA. The specimen's table records a few hundred thousand distinct CDR3 sequences. Sequencing input: blood T cells: a sorted CD56 or NKG2C T cell subset, CD4+ or CD8+ T cells, or bulk PBMC T cells (not recorded which). Source of these receptors: a man younger than 35 in good health. CDR3s include the opening cysteine and the closing phenylalanine or tryptophan.

TRBV20-1	TRBJ1-2	CSASADYGYTF
TRBV3-1	TRBJ2-1	CASSQQMDVAPQFF
TRBV24-1	TRBJ2-7	CATSDLGRIYYEQYF
TRBV29-1	TRBJ2-2	CSVVDRGRRIGELFF
TRBV12-3/TRBV12-4	TRBJ2-2	CASTLRTSGRASTGELFF
TRBV19	TRBJ2-1	CASSIASDSLSYNEQFF
TRBV5-5	TRBJ1-3	CASSMGTAGNTIYF
TRBV24-1	TRBJ2-4	CATSDPGTKNIQYF
TRBV20-1	TRBJ2-4	CSARLAGGYAKNIQYF
TRBV5-1	TRBJ2-7	CASSLAFLAYEQYF
TRBV29-1	TRBJ2-7	CSAQTSGSYEQYF
TRBV9	TRBJ2-2	CASSPLAGRAIGELFF
TRBV29-1	TRBJ2-5	CSVATTGLRETQYF
TRBV29-1	TRBJ2-5	CSVEDQSGVETQYF
TRBV13	TRBJ2-4	CASSRPMSADRAKNIQYF
TRBV20-1	TRBJ1-1	CSDYRGQNTEAFF
TRBV4-2	TRBJ1-1	CASRRDRDTEAFF
TRBV20-1	TRBJ2-2	CSARDPTSGRGELFF
TRBV4-3	TRBJ1-5	CASSQDAHQPQHF
TRBV5-1	TRBJ2-6	CASSSPQGSGANVLTF
TRBV12-3/TRBV12-4	TRBJ2-5	CASRVSGREETQYF
TRBV18	TRBJ1-1	CASSQTGMNTEAFF
TRBV11-3	TRBJ2-3	CASSLVGRGRSDTQYF
TRBV2	TRBJ2-3	CASSVMGTSGHTDTQYF
TRBV7-7	TRBJ2-2	CASSLGGNSGNTGELFF
TRBV15	TRBJ1-4	CATSREGDEKLFF
TRBV6-4	TRBJ2-3	CAGEQRSAADTQYF